This TCR beta chain was retrieved from a study of cytomegalovirus exposure and HLA in healthy donors. Study-level findings and limits: After further analysis at a later stage, around 17,000 TCR beta sequences were associated with HLA alleles at 0.05 false discovery rate. Several of the most significant clusters were apparently associated with common viral pathogens in a later analysis. Published work reported that the classifier diagnosed cytomegalovirus status with high specificity and sensitivity. Rare sequences made up most TCRs, while some public TCRs were found in many donors.

On this clone itself: What it binds is unknown.

The germline CDR1 and CDR2 sequences are SNHLY and FYNNEI. The CDR3 is made up of 11 amino acids. With V trimmed by 6 bases and J by 15 bases, 1 base remained unmatched. Vbeta (60) and Jbeta (13) primers were used in the PCR. The method was immunoSEQ multiplex PCR; TCRdb's version includes in-frame clones alone and lacks a portion of them. The data hold approximately 200,000 clones, with about 83% observed a single time. This TCR was sampled from a girl between 5 and 17 years old in good health and CMV-seronegative. Source material: PBMCs. The V call is TRBV2, the J call TRBJ2-1; 14 nucleotides align to TRBD2. The CDR3 bases are TGTGCCAGCAGCGGGACTAGCGGGGGGTTCTTC. This gives the protein CASSGTSGGFF.